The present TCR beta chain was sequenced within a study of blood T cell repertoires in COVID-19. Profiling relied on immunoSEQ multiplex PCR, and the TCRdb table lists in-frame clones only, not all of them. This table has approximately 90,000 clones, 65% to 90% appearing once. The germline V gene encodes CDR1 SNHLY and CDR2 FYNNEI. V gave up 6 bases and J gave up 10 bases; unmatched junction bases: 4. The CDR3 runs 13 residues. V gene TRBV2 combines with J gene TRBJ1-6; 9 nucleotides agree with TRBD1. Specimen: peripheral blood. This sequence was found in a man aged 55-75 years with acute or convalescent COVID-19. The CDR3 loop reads CASSPGTGSPLHF. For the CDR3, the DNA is TGTGCCAGCAGCCCCGGGACAGGGTCACCCCTCCACTTT.